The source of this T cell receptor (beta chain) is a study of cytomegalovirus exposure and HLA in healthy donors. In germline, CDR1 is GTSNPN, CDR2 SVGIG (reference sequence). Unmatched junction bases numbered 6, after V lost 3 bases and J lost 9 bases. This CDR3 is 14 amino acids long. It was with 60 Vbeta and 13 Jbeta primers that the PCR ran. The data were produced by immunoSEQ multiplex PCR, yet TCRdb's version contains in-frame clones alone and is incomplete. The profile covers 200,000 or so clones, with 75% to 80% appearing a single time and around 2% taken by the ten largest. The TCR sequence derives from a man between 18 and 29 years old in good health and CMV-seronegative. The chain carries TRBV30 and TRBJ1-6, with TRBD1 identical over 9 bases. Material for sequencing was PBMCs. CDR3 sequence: CAWRVGQGSSPLHF. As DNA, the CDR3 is TGTGCCTGGAGAGTGGGACAGGGAAGTTCACCCCTCCACTTT. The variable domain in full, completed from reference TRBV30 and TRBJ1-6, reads SQTIHQWPATLVQPVGSPLSLECTVEGTSNPNLYWYRQAAGRGLQLLFYSVGIGQISSEVPQNLSASRPQDRQFILSSKKLLLSDSGFYLCAWRVGQGSSPLHFGNGTRLTVT.